This TCR beta chain was documented in a study of CD8 T cells in ankylosing spondylitis (TCRdb year 2017). Regarding the study in general: To find TCR variants linked to disease, the study profiled T cell receptor beta repertoires in ankylosing spondylitis patients and healthy donors. In total, the full study cohort was made up of approximately 99 healthy donors and 25 ankylosing spondylitis patients. Peripheral blood was sampled, and synovial fluid was also collected from ankylosing spondylitis patients. Findings and caveats that apply to the study as a whole: The disease-linked clones had a CD8+ phenotype and were found at relatively low frequencies in peripheral blood. A TCR beta motif of eight highly homologous amino acid variants appeared characteristic of blood from ankylosing spondylitis patients. The disease-linked clones were reported as significantly enriched in matched synovial fluid samples from ankylosing spondylitis patients. Some motif variants were previously reported in synovial fluid and blood of reactive arthritis patients, suggesting common disease-initiation mechanisms.

Sequenced on an Illumina HiSeq 2500. Quantitative 5'-RACE with molecular barcodes was the method used to prepare the TCR beta libraries. The original methods were these. A new computational method, built on a probabilistic model of VDJ rearrangement, was used to identify disease-linked TCR variants. The raw public data were reprocessed by TCRdb itself: fastp quality trimming at Q25, MiXCR clonotype calling, in-frame beta chains only. All rows with the same CDR3 protein become a single entry with the most common DNA and genes. Here the V and J calls rest on TCRdb's processing, not on the authors' analysis. In all, the sample holds under 150,000 distinct CDR3 sequences, and approximately 8.4% of those were seen once. Together, the top ten hold approximately 7% of the sample. This clonotype occurred once. Its antigen remains unidentified. Per-base qualities were not stored, and no clone one base away is much larger. A single read constitutes weak evidence.

Synovial fluid samples were paired with blood samples taken from the same ankylosing spondylitis patients. Sample: synovial fluid, either unsorted or a sorted T cell fraction (not recorded which). The origin of this receptor is a male donor with ankylosing spondylitis.

The DNA sequence is as follows: TGTGCCAGCAGTTACTCGAGGGCAGAGGGCTACACCTTC. This encodes CASSYSRAEGYTF. The chain links TRBV6-6 with TRBJ1-2; the D gene cannot be resolved reliably. Trimming at the junction amounts to 0 bases on V and 8 bases on J, and the germline ends lie 10 bases apart. The CDR3 has 13 amino acids, counting the end cysteine and phenylalanine. Only the CDR3 portion is preserved as DNA: 39 bases, with reading frame beginning at the first base. Based on the germline V gene (reference sequence), the CDR1 and CDR2 sequences are MNHNY and SVGAGI.